The clone carrying this T cell receptor (beta chain) occurred a few times. The antigen remains unidentified. Given a much more abundant clone one base away, this may be a read error. Alongside a J-beta primer mix, a sample-barcoded 5' primer served in a second PCR lasting roughly 6 to 11 cycles. TCRdb passed the 5' RACE reads through MiXCR, listing each CDR3 protein once. The data show hundreds of thousands of distinct CDR3 sequences, approximately 29% seen once. The data derive from a study of blood T cells in healthy people across ages. Study outcomes and limitations: Researchers deemed the diversity estimates from one million T cells underestimates.

V lost 2 bases and J lost 4, with 14 bases in between. This CDR3 region has 15 residues. In germline, CDR1 is LGHNA, CDR2 YNFKEQ. The individuals who served as donors were healthy Caucasians living in Russia, aged roughly 6 to 95. Each sample had at least 6 million PBMCs isolated. Every sample gave at least 5 micrograms of total RNA when it was extracted. The sample taken for sequencing was blood. The chain has TRBV4-2 and TRBJ1-2, with D maybe TRBD1 (5 bases). This clonotype originated in a woman aged 80 or over in good health. CDR3 loop: CASSQTGTAGYGYTF. In DNA form, the CDR3 reads TGTGCCAGCAGCCAAACCGGGACGGCTGGCTATGGCTACACCTTC.